Reported below is one TCR beta chain. Its antigen is undetermined. These data come from a study of beta chain features in type 1 diabetes. CDR3 length: 12 amino acids. The germline V gene has CDR1 SNHLY and CDR2 FYNNEI. The trim removed 5 bases at V and 11 bases at J, leaving 9 bases unmatched. General study points: People with Type 1 diabetes carried modestly yet significantly shorter TCRB CDR3s in all four CD4+ subsets. Patients with type 1 diabetes showed fewer VDJ junction insertions and more deletions.

cDNA synthesis used the whole RNA isolate, giving expressed TCRB sequences. Clones were sequenced by immunoSEQ multiplex PCR, and TCRdb holds only the in-frame ones, with some missing. The data show some 140,000 clones, around 10% seen once. The TCR sequence derives from a man aged 30-40 years with type 1 diabetes. Material for sequencing was central memory CD4+ T cells from blood. The chain carries TRBV2 and TRBJ2-7; 7 nucleotides match TRBD1. The CDR3 DNA reads TGTGCCAGCAGTCTCGGACAGGATTATAAGTACTTC. Translated, it gives CASSLGQDYKYF.